The TCR beta chain under discussion was sequenced for a study of identical twins. Study-wide results and limits: Modelling approaches yielded underestimates of out-of-frame TCR alpha sharing between monozygotic twins. Within cord blood, abundant beta clonotypes carried fewer insertions, but memory repertoires showed no such trend. The presence of invariant MAIT and iNKT cells could partly confound analyses of zero-insertion sequences. Beta out-of-frame sequences displayed a weaker excess of sharing between twins.

TCRdb passed the 5' RACE reads through MiXCR, listing each CDR3 protein once. The sample has 1.5 million to 2 million distinct CDR3 sequences; around 33% are singletons. This clonotype occurred a few times. What it binds is not known. Sequenced sample: cord blood. This clonotype was sampled from a newborn girl in good health.

CDR3 residues: CASSPGWGYTF. For the CDR3, the DNA is TGTGCCAGCAGCCCAGGTTGGGGCTACACCTTC. This chain connects TRBV3-1 to TRBJ1-2; D unclear. Trimming took off 4 bases at V and 8 bases at J, with 8 bases between the two ends. Germline CDR1 and CDR2: LGHDT and YNNKEL (reference sequence). CDR3 length: 11 residues.